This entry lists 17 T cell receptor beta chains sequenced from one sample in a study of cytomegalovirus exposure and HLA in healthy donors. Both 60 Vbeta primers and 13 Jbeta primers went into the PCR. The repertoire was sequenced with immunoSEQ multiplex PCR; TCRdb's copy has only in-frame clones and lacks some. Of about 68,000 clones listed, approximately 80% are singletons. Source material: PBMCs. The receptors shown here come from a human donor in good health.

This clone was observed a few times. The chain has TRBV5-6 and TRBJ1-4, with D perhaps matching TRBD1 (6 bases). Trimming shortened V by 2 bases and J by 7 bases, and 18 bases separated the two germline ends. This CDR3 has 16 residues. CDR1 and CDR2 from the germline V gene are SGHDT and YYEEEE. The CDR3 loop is CASSFSTGSPSEKLFF. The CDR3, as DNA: TGTGCCAGCAGCTTTTCCACAGGGTCCCCAAGTGAAAAACTGTTTTTT.

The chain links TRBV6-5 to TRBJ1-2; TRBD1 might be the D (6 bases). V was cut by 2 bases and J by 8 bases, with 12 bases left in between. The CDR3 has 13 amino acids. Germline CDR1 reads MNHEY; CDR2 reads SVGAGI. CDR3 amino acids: CASSYRDNRGYTF. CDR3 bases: TGTGCCAGCAGTTACCGGGACAATAGGGGCTACACCTTC.

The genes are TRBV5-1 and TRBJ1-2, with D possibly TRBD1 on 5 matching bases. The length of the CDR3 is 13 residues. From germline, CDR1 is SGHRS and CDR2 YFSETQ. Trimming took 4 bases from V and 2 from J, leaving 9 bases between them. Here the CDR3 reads CASSPGQNYGYTF. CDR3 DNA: TGCGCCAGCAGCCCCGGACAAAACTATGGCTACACCTTC.

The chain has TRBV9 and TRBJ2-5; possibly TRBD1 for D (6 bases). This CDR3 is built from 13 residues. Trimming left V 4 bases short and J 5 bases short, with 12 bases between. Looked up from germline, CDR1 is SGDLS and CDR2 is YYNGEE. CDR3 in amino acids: CASSPDSQETQYF. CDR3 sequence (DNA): TGTGCCAGCAGCCCGGACAGCCAGGAGACCCAGTACTTC.

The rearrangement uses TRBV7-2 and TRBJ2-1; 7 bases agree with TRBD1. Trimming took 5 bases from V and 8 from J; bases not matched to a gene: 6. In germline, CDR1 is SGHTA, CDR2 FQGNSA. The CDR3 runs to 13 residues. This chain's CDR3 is CASSLTGAYEQFF. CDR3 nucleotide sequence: TGTGCCAGCAGCCTCACAGGGGCCTATGAGCAGTTCTTC.

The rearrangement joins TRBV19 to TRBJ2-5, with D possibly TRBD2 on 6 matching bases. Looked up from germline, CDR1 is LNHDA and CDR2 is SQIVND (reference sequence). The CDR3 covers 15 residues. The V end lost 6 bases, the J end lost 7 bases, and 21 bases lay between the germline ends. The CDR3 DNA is TGTGCCAGTAGCCTGACTAGTCTATCCGCAGGGACCCAGTACTTC. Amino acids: CASSLTSLSAGTQYF.

The CDR3 sequence: CASSLSAVVSGANVLTF. The CDR3 nucleotides are TGTGCCAGCAGCTTAAGTGCTGTAGTATCTGGGGCCAACGTCCTGACTTTC. The V call is TRBV7-8, the J call TRBJ2-6, with no clear D. The CDR3 loop spans 17 amino acids. The V gene lost 2 bases and the J gene lost 1 base, with 12 bases spanning the gap. Germline V CDR1 and CDR2: SGHVS, FQNEAQ. Looking up the rest from reference TRBV7-8 and TRBJ2-6 gives the full variable domain: GAGVSQSPRYKVAKRGQDVALRCDPISGHVSLFWYQQALGQGPEFLTYFQNEAQLDKSGLPSDRFFAERPEGSVSTLKIQRTQQEDSAVYLCASSLSAVVSGANVLTFGAGSRLTVL.

DNA of the CDR3: TGTGCCAGCACCCCTTGGAGGGGGAACACTGAAGCTTTCTTT. Encoded protein: CASTPWRGNTEAFF. This rearrangement joins TRBV6-1 to TRBJ1-1; D perhaps matches TRBD1 (5 bases). The CDR3 is 14 amino acids. V was clipped by 7 bases and J by 1 base, with 13 bases between them. Germline CDR1 MNHNS, CDR2 SASEGT.

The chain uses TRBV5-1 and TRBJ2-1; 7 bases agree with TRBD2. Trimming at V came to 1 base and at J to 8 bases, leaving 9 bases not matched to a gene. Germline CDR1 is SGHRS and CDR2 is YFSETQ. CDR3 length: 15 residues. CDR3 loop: CASSLWGGGGDEQFF. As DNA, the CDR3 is TGCGCCAGCAGCTTGTGGGGCGGGGGTGGCGATGAGCAGTTCTTC. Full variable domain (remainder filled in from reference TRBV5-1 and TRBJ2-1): KAGVTQTPRYLIKTRGQQVTLSCSPISGHRSVSWYQQTPGQGLQFLFEYFSETQRNKGNFPGRFSGRQFSNSRSEMNVSTLELGDSALYLCASSLWGGGGDEQFFGPGTRLTVL.

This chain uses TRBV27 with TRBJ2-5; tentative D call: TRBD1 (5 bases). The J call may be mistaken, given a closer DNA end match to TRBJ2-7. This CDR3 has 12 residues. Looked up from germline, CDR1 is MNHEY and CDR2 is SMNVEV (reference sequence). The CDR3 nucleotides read TGTGCCAGCTTCTCAGGGTCCTACGAGCAGTACTTC. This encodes CASFSGSYEQYF.

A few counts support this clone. CDR3 nucleotides: TGTGCCAGCAGCTCAGAGGAGGATCGGTTCACTGAAGCTTTCTTT. Translated, it gives CASSSEEDRFTEAFF. The genes are TRBV13 and TRBJ1-1; D is unresolved. The V gene lost 4 bases and the J gene lost 4 bases, with 16 bases spanning the gap. The CDR3 totals 15 residues. Per germline, CDR1 PRHDT and CDR2 FYEKMQ (reference sequence). Full variable domain (remainder filled in from reference TRBV13 and TRBJ1-1): AAGVIQSPRHLIKEKRETATLKCYPIPRHDTVYWYQQGPGQDPQFLISFYEKMQSDKGSIPDRFSAQQFSDYHSELNMSSLELGDSALYFCASSSEEDRFTEAFFGQGTRLTVV.

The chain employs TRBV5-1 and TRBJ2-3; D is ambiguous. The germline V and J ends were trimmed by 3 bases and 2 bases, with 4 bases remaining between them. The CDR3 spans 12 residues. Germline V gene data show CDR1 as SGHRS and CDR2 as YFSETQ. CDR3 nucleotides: TGCGCCAGCAGCTCCAACACAGATACGCAGTATTTT. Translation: CASSSNTDTQYF.

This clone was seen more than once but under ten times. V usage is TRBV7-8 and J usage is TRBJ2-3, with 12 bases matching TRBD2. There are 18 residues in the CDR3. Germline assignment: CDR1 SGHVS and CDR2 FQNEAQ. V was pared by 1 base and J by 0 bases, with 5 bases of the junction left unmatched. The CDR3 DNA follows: TGTGCCAGCAGCTTAGTAGCTAGCGGGGGGGCAAGCACAGATACGCAGTATTTT. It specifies CASSLVASGGASTDTQYF.

CDR3 protein: CASSFPLGTDTQYF. In DNA, the CDR3 is TGCGCCAGCAGCTTTCCCCTCGGCACAGATACGCAGTATTTT. V is TRBV5-1 and J is TRBJ2-3; the D is unclear. Trimming shortened V by 2 bases and J by 1 base, and 8 bases separated the two germline ends. Germline V gene lookup returns CDR1 SGHRS and CDR2 YFSETQ. The CDR3 spans 14 residues.

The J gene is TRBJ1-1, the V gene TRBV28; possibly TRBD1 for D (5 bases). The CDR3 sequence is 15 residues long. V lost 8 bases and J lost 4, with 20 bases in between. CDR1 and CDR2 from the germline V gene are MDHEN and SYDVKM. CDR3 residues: CASRYGAGFSTEAFF. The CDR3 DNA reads TGTGCCAGCCGGTATGGGGCGGGATTCAGCACTGAAGCTTTCTTT. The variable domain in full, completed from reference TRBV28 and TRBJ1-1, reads DVKVTQSSRYLVKRTGEKVFLECVQDMDHENMFWYRQDPGLGLRLIYFSYDVKMKEKGDIPEGYSVSREKKERFSLILESASTNQTSMYLCASRYGAGFSTEAFFGQGTRLTVV.

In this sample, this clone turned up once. The CDR3, as DNA: TGCAGCGTTGTAGGGGGGGAGACTGAAGCTTTCTTT. It encodes CSVVGGETEAFF. The gene calls are TRBV29-1 and TRBJ1-1; tentatively, D is TRBD1 (6 bases). CDR1 is SQVTM, CDR2 ANQGSEA, per germline. The V end lost 4 bases, the J end lost 5 bases, and 11 bases lay between the germline ends. The CDR3 loop spans 12 amino acids. The whole variable domain, remainder taken from reference TRBV29-1 and TRBJ1-1, is SAVISQKPSRDICQRGTSLTIQCQVDSQVTMMFWYRQQPGQSLTLIATANQGSEATYESGFVIDKFPISRPNLTFSTLTVSNMSPEDSSIYLCSVVGGETEAFFGQGTRLTVV.

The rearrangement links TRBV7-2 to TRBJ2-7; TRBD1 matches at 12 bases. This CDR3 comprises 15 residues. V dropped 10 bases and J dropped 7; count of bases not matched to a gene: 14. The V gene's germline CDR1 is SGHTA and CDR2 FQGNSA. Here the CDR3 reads CATFAGTGGAGEQYF. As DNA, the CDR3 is TGTGCCACATTCGCCGGGACAGGGGGCGCGGGGGAGCAGTACTTC.